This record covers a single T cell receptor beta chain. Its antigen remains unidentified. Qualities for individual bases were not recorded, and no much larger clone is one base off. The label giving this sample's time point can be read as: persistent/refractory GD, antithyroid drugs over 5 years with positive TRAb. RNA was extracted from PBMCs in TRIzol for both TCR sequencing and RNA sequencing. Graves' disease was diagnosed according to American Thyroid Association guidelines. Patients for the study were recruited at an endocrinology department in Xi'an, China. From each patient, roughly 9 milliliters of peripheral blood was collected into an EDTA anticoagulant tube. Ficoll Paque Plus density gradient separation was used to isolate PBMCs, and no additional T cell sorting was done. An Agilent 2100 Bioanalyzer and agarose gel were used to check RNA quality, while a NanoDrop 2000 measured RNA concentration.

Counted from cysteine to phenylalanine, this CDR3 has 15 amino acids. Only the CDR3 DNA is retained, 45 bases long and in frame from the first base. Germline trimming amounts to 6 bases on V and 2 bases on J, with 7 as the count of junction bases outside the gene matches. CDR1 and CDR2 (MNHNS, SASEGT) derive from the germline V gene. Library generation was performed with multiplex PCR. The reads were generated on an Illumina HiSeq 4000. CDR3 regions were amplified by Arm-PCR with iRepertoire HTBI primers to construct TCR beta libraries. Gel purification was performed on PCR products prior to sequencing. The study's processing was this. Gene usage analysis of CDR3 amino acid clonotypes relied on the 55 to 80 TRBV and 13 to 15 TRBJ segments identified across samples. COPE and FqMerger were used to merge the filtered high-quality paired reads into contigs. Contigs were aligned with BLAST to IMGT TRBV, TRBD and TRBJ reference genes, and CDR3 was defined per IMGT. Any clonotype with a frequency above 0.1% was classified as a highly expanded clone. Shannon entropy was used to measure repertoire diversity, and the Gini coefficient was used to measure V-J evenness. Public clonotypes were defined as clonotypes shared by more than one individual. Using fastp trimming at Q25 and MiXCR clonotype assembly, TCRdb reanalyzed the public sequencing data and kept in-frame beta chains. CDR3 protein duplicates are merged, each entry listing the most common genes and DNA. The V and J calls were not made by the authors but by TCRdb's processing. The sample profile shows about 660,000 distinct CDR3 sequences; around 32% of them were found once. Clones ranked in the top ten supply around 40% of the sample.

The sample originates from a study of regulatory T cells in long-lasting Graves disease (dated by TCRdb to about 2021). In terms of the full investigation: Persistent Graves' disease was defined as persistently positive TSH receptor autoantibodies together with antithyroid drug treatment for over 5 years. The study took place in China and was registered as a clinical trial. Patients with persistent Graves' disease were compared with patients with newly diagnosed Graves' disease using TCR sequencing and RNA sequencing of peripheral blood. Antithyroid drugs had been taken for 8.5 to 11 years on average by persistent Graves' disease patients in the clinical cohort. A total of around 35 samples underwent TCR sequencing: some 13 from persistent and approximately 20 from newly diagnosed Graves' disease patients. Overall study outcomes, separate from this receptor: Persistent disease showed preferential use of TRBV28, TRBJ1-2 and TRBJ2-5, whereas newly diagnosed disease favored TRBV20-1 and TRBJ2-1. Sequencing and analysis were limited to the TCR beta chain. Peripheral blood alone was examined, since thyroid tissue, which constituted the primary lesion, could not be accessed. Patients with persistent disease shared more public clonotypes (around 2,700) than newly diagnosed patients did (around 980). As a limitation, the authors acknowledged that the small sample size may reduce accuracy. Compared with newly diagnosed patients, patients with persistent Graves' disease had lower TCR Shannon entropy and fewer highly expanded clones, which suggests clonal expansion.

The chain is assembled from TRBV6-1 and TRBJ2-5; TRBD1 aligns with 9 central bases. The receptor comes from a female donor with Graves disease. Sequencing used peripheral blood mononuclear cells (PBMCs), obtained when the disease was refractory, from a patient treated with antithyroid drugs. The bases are TGTGCCAGCAGAACCCTCGGGACAGGGCAAGAGACCCAGTACTTC. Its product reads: CASRTLGTGQETQYF.